The sequence of this T cell receptor (beta chain) was determined in a study of blood T cells in healthy people across ages. Study-level background: Per two T cells, about one barcoded beta molecule was captured through template switching. Findings and caveats of the study: The study found more naive CD4+ cells and higher diversity in long-lived than aged donors. Age brought a roughly linear fall in TCR beta diversity measured per million T cells. Strongly correlated with naive T cell percentage was TCR beta diversity.

The CDR3 contains 15 residues. V shed 3 bases and J shed 0 bases, with 11 bases lying between them. Looked up from germline, CDR1 is SGHDN and CDR2 is FVKESK. Together with a sample-barcoded 5' primer, a J-beta primer mix was included in a second PCR lasting roughly 6 to 12 cycles. TCRdb re-derived calls from the 5' RACE reads in MiXCR, one entry per CDR3 protein. In the table there are around 650,000 distinct CDR3 sequences, around 41% of which are singletons. On this clonotype itself: Antigen specificity is unknown.

This TCR was sampled from an elderly man in good health. What was sequenced was blood. The V and J genes are TRBV14 and TRBJ1-1; D call uncertain. The CDR3 DNA sequence: TGTGCCAGCAGCCACACACGAGGAATGAACACTGAAGCTTTCTTT. Protein product: CASSHTRGMNTEAFF.